One T cell receptor (beta chain) is described in this entry. Its antigen remains unidentified. This sample was included in a study of cytomegalovirus exposure and HLA in healthy donors. Study-level results: It emerged from a later analysis that several of the most significant clusters appeared to be linked to common viral pathogens.

The V end lost 5 bases, the J end lost 2 bases, and 12 bases lay between the germline ends. The CDR3 is 14 amino acids. Per germline, CDR1 SGHRS and CDR2 YFSETQ. A multiplex PCR was run with 60 Vbeta primers and 13 Jbeta primers. Assay: immunoSEQ multiplex PCR; the TCRdb copy retains only in-frame clones and omits some. This sample yields approximately 160,000 clones, of which 80% to 90% are seen a single time; 0.7% to 0.95% belongs to the top ten. The rearrangement links TRBV5-1 to TRBJ2-3; D gene ambiguous. The TCR comes from a young woman in good health and CMV-seronegative. Sequencing input: PBMCs. In nucleotides, the CDR3 is TGCGCCAGCAGTTTGATGAGATTCACAGATACGCAGTATTTT. It codes for CASSLMRFTDTQYF.